These 32 T cell receptor beta chains share one sample of origin, sequenced in a study of response to subunit inactivated influenza vaccine. TCRdb passed the RT-PCR reads through MiXCR, listing each CDR3 protein once. The table records about 700,000 distinct CDR3 sequences, 15% to 18% of them present only once. The sequencing used PBMCs from blood, collected 12 days after vaccination. The source of these receptors is a man aged 45 to 65 who received an inactivated influenza vaccine.

This chain uses TRBV2 with TRBJ2-6; D remains unclear. The CDR3 has 12 amino acids. Germline CDR1 reads SNHLY; CDR2 reads FYNNEI. V lost 7 bases and J 3 bases, leaving 4 bases between the germline ends. The CDR3 is CASTIGANVLTF. CDR3 nucleotide sequence: TGTGCCAGCACTATTGGGGCCAACGTCCTGACTTTC.

In DNA, the CDR3 is TGTGCCAGCAGCCCTCACGCTAGCGGGGGCACAGATACGCAGTATTTT. It yields the protein CASSPHASGGTDTQYF. The V and J genes are TRBV7-8 and TRBJ2-3; 9 bases fit TRBD2. Germline V CDR1 and CDR2: SGHVS, FQNEAQ. The CDR3 totals 16 residues. Trimming at V came to 5 bases and at J to 1 base, leaving 7 bases not matched to a gene.

CDR3 coding DNA: TGTGCCAGCAGCCAAAAAGGGGGCTTTGGCTACACCTTC. Translation: CASSQKGGFGYTF. The chain recombines TRBV3-1 with TRBJ1-2, with 7 positions matching TRBD1. Trimming took 2 bases from V and 7 from J; bases not matched to a gene: 4. Germline V lookup: CDR1 LGHDT, CDR2 YNNKEL (reference sequence). This CDR3 has 13 amino acids. The entire variable domain, with the rest obtained from reference TRBV3-1 and TRBJ1-2, is as follows: DTAVSQTPKYLVTQMGNDKSIKCEQNLGHDTMYWYKQDSKKFLKIMFSYNNKELIINETVPNRFSPKSPDKAHLNLHINSLELGDSAVYFCASSQKGGFGYTFGSGTRLTVV.

A few counts support this clonotype. The chain combines TRBV6-2 or TRBV6-3 with TRBJ2-1; unclear D gene. Trimming took 7 bases from V and 2 from J, leaving 9 bases between them. CDR3 length: 13 residues. The germline gives CDR1 MNHEY, CDR2 SVGEGT. In nucleotides, the CDR3 is TGTGCCAGCACCCCCCGGGCCTACAATGAGCAGTTCTTC. This encodes CASTPRAYNEQFF.

This clonotype was detected only a few times. This chain links TRBV18 with TRBJ2-1; possibly TRBD2 for D (6 bases). Trimming removed 0 bases at V and 6 bases at J, with 15 bases between. Per the germline V gene, CDR1 is KGHSH and CDR2 is LQKENI. The CDR3 runs 16 residues. The CDR3 DNA follows: TGTGCCAGCTCACCACCGTCGGGGGAGGCATTCAATGAGCAGTTCTTC. It specifies CASSPPSGEAFNEQFF.

This chain joins TRBV12-3 or TRBV12-4 and TRBJ1-1; D unclear. The CDR3 runs to 10 residues. V was pared by 4 bases and J by 7 bases, with 4 bases between. CDR3 residues: CASSSGEAFF. The CDR3 DNA sequence: TGTGCCAGCAGTTCTGGTGAAGCTTTCTTT.

This clonotype was detected ten times or more. V usage is TRBV4-1 and J usage is TRBJ1-2; TRBD1 is a possible D gene (6 bases). Germline V gene data show CDR1 as MGHRA and CDR2 as YSYEKL. There are 14 residues in the CDR3. V gave up 0 bases and J gave up 4 bases, with 9 bases separating them. Here the CDR3 reads CASSQDTGPYGYTF. Written as DNA, the CDR3 is TGCGCCAGCAGCCAAGACACAGGGCCCTATGGCTACACCTTC.

In its sample, this clonotype was seen a few times. The chain joins TRBV12-3 or TRBV12-4 to TRBJ1-2; no clear D gene. Deletions cut 0 bases from V and 6 bases from J, with 8 bases between. This CDR3 has 13 amino acids. The CDR3 region is CASSLALTDGYTF. DNA for the CDR3: TGTGCCAGCAGTTTAGCCCTAACCGATGGCTACACCTTC.

This clonotype was counted a few times. This chain's CDR3 is CSATWTGSQETQYF. As DNA, the CDR3 is TGCAGTGCCACCTGGACAGGTTCTCAAGAGACCCAGTACTTC. The V and J genes are TRBV20-1 and TRBJ2-5; 7 bases match TRBD1. Germline loops: CDR1 DFQATT, CDR2 SNEGSKA (reference sequence). Trimming removed 6 bases from V and 2 bases from J; junction bases left unmatched: 9. This CDR3 is 14 amino acids long.

V usage is TRBV30 and J usage is TRBJ1-1; the D is unclear. Germline values: CDR1 GTSNPN, CDR2 SVGIG (reference sequence). The V end was cut by 2 bases, the J end by 1 base, with 11 bases between. This CDR3 region has 14 residues. This chain's CDR3 is CAWSLAWRNTEAFF. The CDR3 DNA follows: TGTGCCTGGAGTTTGGCCTGGCGGAACACTGAAGCTTTCTTT. The variable domain in full, completed from reference TRBV30 and TRBJ1-1, reads SQTIHQWPATLVQPVGSPLSLECTVEGTSNPNLYWYRQAAGRGLQLLFYSVGIGQISSEVPQNLSASRPQDRQFILSSKKLLLSDSGFYLCAWSLAWRNTEAFFGQGTRLTVV.

V gene TRBV7-3 combines with J gene TRBJ2-1; D is unresolved. V gave up 3 bases and J gave up 8 bases, with 14 bases separating them. The CDR3 runs to 14 residues. The V gene's germline CDR1 is SGHTA and CDR2 FQGTGA. The CDR3 DNA reads as TGTGCCAGCAGCTTTAGACCGGGCAGCTATGAGCAGTTCTTC. Residues: CASSFRPGSYEQFF.

The chain carries TRBV6-2 or TRBV6-3 and TRBJ1-1; D is uncertain. V was trimmed by 2 bases and J by 6 bases, leaving 22 bases between them. The germline V gene has CDR1 MNHEY and CDR2 SVGEGT. CDR3 length: 17 amino acids. CDR3: CASSYPPQSFGKPEAFF. DNA of the CDR3: TGTGCCAGCAGTTACCCCCCACAGAGTTTCGGGAAACCTGAAGCTTTCTTT.

This clonotype was found many times. The rearrangement uses TRBV29-1 and TRBJ2-3; TRBD2 matches at 10 bases. Trimming at V came to 7 bases and at J to 3 bases, leaving 7 bases not matched to a gene. CDR3 length: 14 amino acids. In germline, CDR1 is SQVTM, CDR2 ANQGSEA. CDR3 residues: CSAPASGSTDTQYF. The CDR3 nucleotides read TGCAGCGCCCCGGCTAGCGGGAGTACAGATACGCAGTATTTT.

The chain joins TRBV7-2 to TRBJ1-6; perhaps TRBD1 as D (5 bases). Germline V gene data show CDR1 as SGHTA and CDR2 as FQGNSA. This CDR3 region has 13 residues. V shed 4 bases and J shed 9 bases, with 10 bases lying between them. The CDR3: CASSSRQFSPLHF. As DNA, the CDR3 is TGTGCCAGCAGCTCCCGACAGTTTTCACCCCTCCACTTT.

This clonotype was counted only a few times. The chain couples TRBV7-9 to TRBJ2-1; D possibly corresponds to TRBD1 (6 bases). Germline V gene lookup returns CDR1 SEHNR and CDR2 FQNEAQ (reference sequence). With 5 bases removed from V and 9 bases from J, the gap between germline ends came to 11 bases. There are 12 residues in the CDR3. CDR3 residues: CASSKTGIEQFF. The CDR3 DNA is TGTGCCAGCAGCAAAACAGGGATTGAGCAGTTCTTC.

This clonotype was observed a handful of times. The chain is built from TRBV15 and TRBJ2-3, with D tentatively TRBD2 (7 bases). Trimming cost V 5 bases and J 1 base, with 16 bases left between them. The germline V gene encodes CDR1 LNHNV and CDR2 YYDKDF (reference sequence). This CDR3 has 16 amino acids. CDR3 nucleotides: TGTGCCACCAGCTCGAGGGCGGGGGCCGGCACAGATACGCAGTATTTT. Translated: CATSSRAGAGTDTQYF.

In its sample, this clonotype was seen a few times. The chain links TRBV4-1 to TRBJ2-1, with D uncertain. CDR1 and CDR2 (germline): MGHRA, YSYEKL. This CDR3 spans 12 amino acids. V was cut by 1 base and J by 8 bases, with 6 bases left in between. The DNA of the CDR3 is TGCGCCAGCAGCCAAGTCGGCTATGAGCAGTTCTTC. The encoded protein is CASSQVGYEQFF.

This clonotype was found a few times. The chain recombines TRBV29-1 with TRBJ2-5; no clear D. Germline-derived CDR1 and CDR2 are SQVTM and ANQGSEA. The V gene lost 8 bases and the J gene lost 2 bases, with 18 bases spanning the gap. The CDR3 length is 14 residues. CDR3 protein: CSIHQQNLQETQYF. CDR3 DNA sequence: TGCAGCATCCATCAGCAGAATCTACAAGAGACCCAGTACTTC.

This sequence joins TRBV5-6 and TRBJ2-3; 7 bases match TRBD2. The CDR3 contains 15 residues. V lost 1 base to trimming and J lost 7 bases; unmatched junction nucleotides: 9. The germline V gene encodes CDR1 SGHDT and CDR2 YYEEEE. The CDR3 DNA is TGTGCCAGCAGCTTGAGGAGCGGGGTACCATATACGCAGTATTTT. Its protein product is CASSLRSGVPYTQYF.

The rearrangement joins TRBV28 to TRBJ2-3; TRBD2 agrees at 8 bases. Germline V gene lookup returns CDR1 MDHEN and CDR2 SYDVKM. There are 15 residues in the CDR3. V lost 1 base, J lost 2 bases, and 2 bases stayed unmatched. The CDR3 loop is CASSLYGGDTDTQYF. CDR3 sequence (DNA): TGTGCCAGCAGTTTATACGGGGGGGACACAGATACGCAGTATTTT. Full variable domain (rest looked up from reference TRBV28 and TRBJ2-3): DVKVTQSSRYLVKRTGEKVFLECVQDMDHENMFWYRQDPGLGLRLIYFSYDVKMKEKGDIPEGYSVSREKKERFSLILESASTNQTSMYLCASSLYGGDTDTQYFGPGTRLTVL.

The chain uses TRBV12-3 or TRBV12-4 and TRBJ2-2; D remains unclear. The CDR3 covers 13 residues. V was clipped by 7 bases and J by 1 base, with 7 bases between them. The chain's CDR3 is CASTWWNTGELFF. CDR3 nucleotide sequence: TGTGCCAGCACATGGTGGAACACCGGGGAGCTGTTTTTT.

This clonotype has more than one count but fewer than ten. The rearrangement uses TRBV10-1 and TRBJ2-2; D uncertain. CDR3 size: 12 residues. V was cut by 6 bases and J by 6 bases, with 8 bases left in between. Germline-derived CDR1 and CDR2 are WNHNN and SYGVQD (reference sequence). CDR3 sequence (DNA): TGCGCCAGCAGCCCTATTCCCGGGGAGCTGTTTTTT. Protein sequence: CASSPIPGELFF.

The chain joins TRBV12-3 or TRBV12-4 to TRBJ2-1, with D hard to call. The CDR3 contains 11 residues. V was shortened by 5 bases and J by 9 bases, with 8 bases between the two germline ends. The CDR3 DNA reads TGTGCCAGCAGTCAAATGACTGAGCAGTTCTTC. This sequence encodes CASSQMTEQFF.

The rearrangement joins TRBV10-3 to TRBJ2-3; no definite D call. With 3 bases removed from V and 1 base from J, the gap between germline ends came to 8 bases. Looked up from germline, CDR1 is ENHRY and CDR2 is SYGVKD. The CDR3 has 14 amino acids. The CDR3 nucleotides read TGTGCCATCAGTGAACACGTGGGCACAGATACGCAGTATTTT. This codes for CAISEHVGTDTQYF.

This clonotype was detected only a few times. The chain joins TRBV5-6 to TRBJ2-7; TRBD1 matches 12 bases. The junction had 5 bases not matched to a gene; V was cut back by 4 bases and J by 0 bases. Germline V gene sequence: CDR1 SGHDT, CDR2 YYEEEE. CDR3 length equals 16 residues. CDR3 bases: TGTGCCAGCAGCCCAATGGGACAGGGGGCCTCCTACGAGCAGTACTTC. Translating it yields CASSPMGQGASYEQYF.

This clonotype was detected only a few times. J is TRBJ2-1 and V is TRBV4-1; 14 nucleotides align to TRBD2. Germline lookup yields CDR1 MGHRA and CDR2 YSYEKL. The CDR3 has 22 amino acids. V dropped 4 bases and J dropped 3; count of bases not matched to a gene: 20. The CDR3 sequence: CASSRGLAGGTTSVTNYNEQFF. The DNA for the CDR3 is TGCGCCAGCAGCCGAGGACTAGCGGGGGGCACAACAAGCGTCACAAACTACAATGAGCAGTTCTTC.

There are a few counts of this clonotype. The chain uses TRBV5-1 and TRBJ2-1, with D perhaps matching TRBD2 (6 bases). This CDR3 is built from 14 residues. Germline CDR1 reads SGHRS; CDR2 reads YFSETQ. Between the trimmed V and J ends, which lost 6 bases and 7 bases, there was a span of 17 bases. This CDR3 is CASNPPGRGNEQFF. CDR3 DNA: TGCGCCAGCAACCCCCCAGGTCGGGGGAATGAGCAGTTCTTC.

This clonotype was detected only a few times. The gene calls are TRBV5-4 and TRBJ2-3; no reliable D call. CDR1 is SGHNT and CDR2 is YYREEE in the germline V gene (reference sequence). V lost 7 bases and J lost 4, with 7 bases in between. The CDR3 totals 11 residues. As DNA, the CDR3 is TGTGCCAGCGAAGGACCAGATACGCAGTATTTT. This translates into CASEGPDTQYF.

This clonotype was observed a few times. V is TRBV6-2 or TRBV6-3 and J is TRBJ2-1, with D perhaps matching TRBD2 (6 bases). The V gene's germline CDR1 is MNHEY and CDR2 SVGEGT. V was clipped by 5 bases and J by 9 bases, with 14 bases between them. CDR3 length: 13 amino acids. CDR3 DNA sequence: TGTGCCAGCAGTCTAAGAACTAGCAGTGAGCAGTTCTTC. Protein sequence: CASSLRTSSEQFF.

A few counts support this clonotype. DNA for the CDR3: TGTGCCAGCAGCGAGCGCGAGCGGGAGAACACCGGGGAGCTGTTTTTT. As protein: CASSERERENTGELFF. The chain carries TRBV7-9 and TRBJ2-2; 7 nucleotides line up with TRBD2. This CDR3 region has 16 residues. Germline V gives CDR1 SEHNR, CDR2 FQNEAQ (reference sequence). The V and J ends lost 5 bases and 1 base, in that order; junction bases with no gene match: 7. The full variable domain, with the rest looked up from reference TRBV7-9 and TRBJ2-2, is DTGVSQNPRHKITKRGQNVTFRCDPISEHNRLYWYRQTLGQGPEFLTYFQNEAQLEKSRLLSDRFSAERPKGSFSTLEIQRTEQGDSAMYLCASSERERENTGELFFGEGSRLTVL.

There are many counts of this clonotype. This chain uses TRBV5-1 with TRBJ2-7; D may be TRBD2 (6 bases). CDR1 SGHRS and CDR2 YFSETQ come from the germline V gene. Trimming left V 0 bases short and J 6 bases short, with 13 bases between. The CDR3 length is 14 residues. Here the CDR3 reads CASSLAGTPSEQYF. In nucleotides, the CDR3 is TGCGCCAGCAGCTTGGCGGGGACTCCCTCCGAGCAGTACTTC.

A few counts support this clonotype. V gene TRBV5-1 combines with J gene TRBJ2-2; D not resolved. The CDR3 sequence is 14 residues long. CDR1 and CDR2 from the germline V gene are SGHRS and YFSETQ. Trimming removed 4 bases at V and 5 bases at J, with 12 bases between. The CDR3 sequence is CASSVDAETGELFF. The CDR3 nucleotides are TGCGCCAGCAGCGTGGATGCGGAGACCGGGGAGCTGTTTTTT.